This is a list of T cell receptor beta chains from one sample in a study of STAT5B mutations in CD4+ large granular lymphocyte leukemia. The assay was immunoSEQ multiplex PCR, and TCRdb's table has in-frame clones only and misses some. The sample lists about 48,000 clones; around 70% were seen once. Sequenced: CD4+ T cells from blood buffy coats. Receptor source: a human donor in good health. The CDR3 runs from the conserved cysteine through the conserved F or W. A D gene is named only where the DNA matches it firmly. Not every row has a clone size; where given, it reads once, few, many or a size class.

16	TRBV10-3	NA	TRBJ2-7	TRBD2	TGTGCCATCAGTGAGGGGCTAGCGGGGGGGAACTACGAGCAGTACTTC	CAISEGLAGGNYEQYF
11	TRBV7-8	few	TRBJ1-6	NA	TGTGCCAGCAGCCTGATGCAAGAACTCCACTTT	CASSLMQELHF
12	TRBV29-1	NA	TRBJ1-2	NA	TGCAGCGACAGGGAGTCAGGCCATGGCTACACCTTC	CSDRESGHGYTF
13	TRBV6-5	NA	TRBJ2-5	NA	TGTGCCAGCAGCACAGCGGCCTATGGAACCCAGTACTTC	CASSTAAYGTQYF
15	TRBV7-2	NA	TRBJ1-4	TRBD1	TGTGCCAGCAGCTGGGGGACAGTGCCAAATGAAAAACTGTTTTTT	CASSWGTVPNEKLFF
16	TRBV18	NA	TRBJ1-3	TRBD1	TGTGCCAGCTCACCACCGGGCAGGGGGCCTGGAAACACCATATATTTT	CASSPPGRGPGNTIYF
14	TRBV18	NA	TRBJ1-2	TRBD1	TGTGCCAGCTCATCGGGACAGGGCTTGTATGGCTACACCTTC	CASSSGQGLYGYTF
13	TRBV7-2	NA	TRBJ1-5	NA	TGTGCCAGCAGCTTCGGGCCCCGTCAGCCCCAGCATTTT	CASSFGPRQPQHF
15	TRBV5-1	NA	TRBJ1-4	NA	TGCGCCAGCAGCCCCCTGAAGGGCGAGGCTGAAAAACTGTTTTTT	CASSPLKGEAEKLFF
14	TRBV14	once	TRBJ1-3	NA	TGTGCCAGCAGCCAAGCAACGGCTGGAAACACCATATATTTT	CASSQATAGNTIYF
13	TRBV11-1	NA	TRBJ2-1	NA	TGTGCCAGCAGCTTCGGCGGGACGGGTGAGCAGTTCTTC	CASSFGGTGEQFF
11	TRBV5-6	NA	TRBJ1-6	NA	TGTGCCACCCACCCTAATTCACCCCTCCACTTT	CATHPNSPLHF
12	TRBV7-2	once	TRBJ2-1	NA	TGTGCCAGCAGCTTAGGTTACAATGAGCAGTTCTTC	CASSLGYNEQFF